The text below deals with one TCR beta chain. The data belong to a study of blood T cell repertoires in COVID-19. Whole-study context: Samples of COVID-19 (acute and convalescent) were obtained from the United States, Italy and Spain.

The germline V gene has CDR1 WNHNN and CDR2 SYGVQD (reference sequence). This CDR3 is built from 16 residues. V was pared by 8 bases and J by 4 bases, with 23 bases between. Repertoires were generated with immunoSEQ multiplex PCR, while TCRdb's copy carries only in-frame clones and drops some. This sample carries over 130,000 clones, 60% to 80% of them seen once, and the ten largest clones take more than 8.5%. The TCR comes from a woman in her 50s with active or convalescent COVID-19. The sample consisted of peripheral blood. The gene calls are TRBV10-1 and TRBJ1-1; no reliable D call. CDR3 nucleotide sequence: TGCGCCAGCCATGGCCGAGTCCCACGATGGAGCACTGAAGCTTTCTTT. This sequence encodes CASHGRVPRWSTEAFF.